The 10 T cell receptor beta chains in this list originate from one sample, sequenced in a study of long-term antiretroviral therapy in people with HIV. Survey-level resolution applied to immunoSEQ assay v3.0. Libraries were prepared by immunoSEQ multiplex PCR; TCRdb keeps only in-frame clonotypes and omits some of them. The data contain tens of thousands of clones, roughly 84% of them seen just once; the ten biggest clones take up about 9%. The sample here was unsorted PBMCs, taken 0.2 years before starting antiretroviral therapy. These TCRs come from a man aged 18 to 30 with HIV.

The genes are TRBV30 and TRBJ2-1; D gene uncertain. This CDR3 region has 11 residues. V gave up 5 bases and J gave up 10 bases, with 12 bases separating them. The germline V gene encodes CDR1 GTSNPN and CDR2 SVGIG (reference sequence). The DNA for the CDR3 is TGTGCCTGGCGTCCCTATGCGGAGCAGTTCTTC. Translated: CAWRPYAEQFF.

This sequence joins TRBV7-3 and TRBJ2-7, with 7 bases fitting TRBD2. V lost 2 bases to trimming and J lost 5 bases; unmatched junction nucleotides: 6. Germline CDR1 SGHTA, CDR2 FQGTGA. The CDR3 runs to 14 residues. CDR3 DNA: TGTGCCAGCAGCTTAGGCGGGAGCGGAGACGAGCAGTACTTC. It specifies CASSLGGSGDEQYF.

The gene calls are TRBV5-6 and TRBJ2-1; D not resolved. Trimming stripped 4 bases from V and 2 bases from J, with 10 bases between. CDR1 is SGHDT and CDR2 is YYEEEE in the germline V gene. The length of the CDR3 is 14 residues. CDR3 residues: CASSPPPAYNEQFF. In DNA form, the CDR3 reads TGTGCCAGCAGCCCCCCCCCGGCCTACAATGAGCAGTTCTTC.

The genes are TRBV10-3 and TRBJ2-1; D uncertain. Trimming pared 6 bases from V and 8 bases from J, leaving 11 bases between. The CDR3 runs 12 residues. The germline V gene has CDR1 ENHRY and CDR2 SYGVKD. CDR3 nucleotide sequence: TGTGCCATCAGCGTGAGTCAAGATGAGCAGTTCTTC. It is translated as CAISVSQDEQFF.

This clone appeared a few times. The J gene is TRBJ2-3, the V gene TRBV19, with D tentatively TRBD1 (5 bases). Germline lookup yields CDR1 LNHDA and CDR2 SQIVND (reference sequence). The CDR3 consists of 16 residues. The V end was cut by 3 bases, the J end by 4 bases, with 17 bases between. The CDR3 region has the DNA TGTGCCAGTAGTATTGGAGTCCGTGGGGCGGCAGATACGCAGTATTTT. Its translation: CASSIGVRGAADTQYF.

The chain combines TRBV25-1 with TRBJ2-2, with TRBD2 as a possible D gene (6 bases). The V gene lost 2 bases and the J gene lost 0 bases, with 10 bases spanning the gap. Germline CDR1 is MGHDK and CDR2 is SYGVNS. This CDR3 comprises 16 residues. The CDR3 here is CASSEPEGTNTGELFF. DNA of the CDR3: TGTGCCAGCAGTGAACCGGAGGGGACGAACACCGGGGAGCTGTTTTTT.

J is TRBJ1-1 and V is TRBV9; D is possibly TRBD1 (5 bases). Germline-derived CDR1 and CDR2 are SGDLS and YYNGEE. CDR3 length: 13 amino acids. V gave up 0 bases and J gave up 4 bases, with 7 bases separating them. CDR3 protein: CASSVGGITEAFF. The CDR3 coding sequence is TGTGCCAGCAGCGTAGGGGGGATCACTGAAGCTTTCTTT.

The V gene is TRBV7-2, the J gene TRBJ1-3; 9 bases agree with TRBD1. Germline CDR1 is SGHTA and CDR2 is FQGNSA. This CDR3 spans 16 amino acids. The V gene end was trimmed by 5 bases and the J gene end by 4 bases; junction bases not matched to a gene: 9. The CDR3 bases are TGTGCCAGCAGCATGAGGGACAGGGAATGGGGAAACACCATATATTTT. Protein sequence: CASSMRDREWGNTIYF.

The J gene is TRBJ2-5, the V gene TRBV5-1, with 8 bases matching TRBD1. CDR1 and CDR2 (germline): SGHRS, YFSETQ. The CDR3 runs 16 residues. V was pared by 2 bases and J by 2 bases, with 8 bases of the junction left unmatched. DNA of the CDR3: TGCGCCAGCAGCTTAGGGGCAGGGGGCCGACAAGAGACCCAGTACTTC. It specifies CASSLGAGGRQETQYF. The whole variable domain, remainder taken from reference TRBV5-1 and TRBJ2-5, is KAGVTQTPRYLIKTRGQQVTLSCSPISGHRSVSWYQQTPGQGLQFLFEYFSETQRNKGNFPGRFSGRQFSNSRSEMNVSTLELGDSALYLCASSLGAGGRQETQYFGPGTRLLVL.

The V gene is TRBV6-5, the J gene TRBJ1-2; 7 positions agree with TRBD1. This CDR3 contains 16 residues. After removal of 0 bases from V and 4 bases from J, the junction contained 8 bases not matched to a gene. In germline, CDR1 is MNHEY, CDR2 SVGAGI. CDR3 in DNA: TGTGCCAGCAGTTACTCGACCACAGGGGAATCCTATGGCTACACCTTC. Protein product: CASSYSTTGESYGYTF.